This TCR beta chain was captured by sequencing in a study of blood T cell repertoires in COVID-19 (dated by TCRdb to the early 2020s). About the full investigation: Samples covering the acute and convalescent phases of COVID-19 were provided by collaborators in the United States, Italy and Spain. The prospective study material was composed of cDNA or gDNA derived from T cells, B-cell-depleted T cells, or PBMCs. Subjects who had been exposed to COVID-19, were actively infected with it, or had recovered from it provided the deeply sampled blood TCRbeta repertoires that made up the dataset. A freely available public database, intended as a resource for researchers studying the immune response to SARS-CoV-2, is where the repertoires were released. The samples were drawn from the first 160 participants of the ongoing ImmuneRACE study and from 1,254 subjects provided by 6 global collaborators. Nearly every sample came with metadata listing a de-identified subject ID, COVID-19 status, age in years and sex. HLA class I and class II types, where available, came from metadata supplied by the sample provider rather than from assay-based typing.

This clone was detected once. The specificity of this receptor is unknown. No per-base quality is available; no much larger clone lies one base away. The immunoSEQ Assay, a bias-controlled multiplex PCR, was used to amplify TCRbeta CDR3 regions from genomic DNA. The authors processed their data as follows. Within the assay, amplification of reference gene primers was used to estimate how many nucleated cells each sample contained. Sequence reads were collapsed and filtered to measure the absolute abundance of every unique TCRbeta CDR3 rearrangement. Productive Simpson clonality was computed per sample as the square root of Simpson's diversity index over productive rearrangements. As stored in TCRdb, this immuneACCESS dataset retains in-frame rearrangements with V and J assigned. A fraction of the clones does not appear; measured against another copy, unresolved V genes explain less than half of the discrepancy, and the remainder lacks a known reason. D and trimming were read from the DNA, whereas the V and J calls and clone size are those reported in that table. Within this sample are some 150,000 clones, with approximately 84% of them counted one time only. The ten largest account for more than 2% of the sample.

Collaborating institutions collected whole blood in K2EDTA tubes following their own protocols. For TCRbeta analysis, collaborator samples were shipped as frozen whole blood, as isolated PBMCs, or as DNA extracted from either sample type. Beyond this particular receptor, the publication reports: The quantity of clinical and demographic metadata differed by source and by participant and was supplied without curation.

Via the germline V gene (reference sequence), CDR1 is GTSNPN and CDR2 SVGIG. Spanning cysteine to phenylalanine, the CDR3 consists of 14 amino acids. Only the CDR3 portion is preserved as DNA: 42 bases, with reading frame beginning at the first base. The sequence derives from a man in his 70s with acute or convalescent COVID-19. Input material: peripheral blood. Recombination connected TRBV30 to TRBJ1-4; a confident D gene designation cannot be given. The nucleotide sequence reads TGTGCTTCACCAGGCGCTTCAACTAATGAAAAACTGTTTTTT. This sequence encodes CASPGASTNEKLFF.